This T cell receptor beta chain was captured in a study of CD8 T cells in Susac syndrome. About the research overall: Patients with Susac syndrome were therapy-naive, treated with corticosteroids, or treated with intravenous immunoglobulin alone when blood was collected.

When the RNA was reverse transcribed, random hexamers were used with an input of roughly 0.45 to 1 ug. TCRdb redid the calling of the immunoSEQ multiplex PCR reads with MiXCR, one entry per CDR3 protein. The sample contains about 80,000 distinct CDR3 sequences, 94% of which appear only once. As to this clonotype: The target antigen is unknown.

General study points: Peak Susac CD8+ clonal expansion was seen in TEMRA cells and active patients.

The germline V and J ends were trimmed by 6 bases and 1 base, with 9 bases remaining between them. The CDR3 extends over 13 amino acids. Germline CDR1 reads SGHAT; CDR2 reads FQDESV (reference sequence). Input material: CD8+ T cells from PBMCs. The clonotype originates from a human donor with Susac syndrome. The J gene is TRBJ1-1, the V gene TRBV11-1; no definite D call. CDR3 in amino acids: CASSDMANTEAFF. CDR3 sequence (DNA): TGTGCCAGCAGTGACATGGCGAACACTGAAGCTTTCTTT.